This T cell receptor beta chain originates from a study of spatial heterogeneity in lung cancer. Findings and caveats of the study: TCRs found ubiquitously expanded in tumor appeared in blood more at resection than at follow-up.

MiXCR, applied by TCRdb to the 5' RACE reads, yields one record per CDR3 protein. The sample yields 45,000 to 55,000 distinct CDR3 sequences, around 5.2% seen once. V dropped 5 bases and J dropped 4 bases, with 12 bases sitting between them. The CDR3 consists of 14 residues. Germline V gene sequence: CDR1 SEHNR, CDR2 FQNEAQ (reference sequence). This clonotype was counted at least ten times. Its target is unknown. Specified time point: sample taken at primary tumor resection. Unsorted whole RNA samples from tumor, nontumor lung or frozen PBMC were sequenced. The sequence derives from a male donor with early-stage non-small cell lung cancer. The gene calls are TRBV7-9 and TRBJ1-3, with D hard to call. Sequencing was performed on PBMCs, taken at surgery. The CDR3 loop is CASSLRAYGNTIYF. The CDR3 DNA reads TGTGCCAGCAGCCTTCGGGCCTACGGAAACACCATATATTTT.